This TCR beta chain comes out of a study of early T cells in non-severe SARS-CoV-2 infection. Study overall: Sequencing input comprised bulk RNA from unsorted whole blood; chain pairing was not available.

In its sample, this clonotype was seen a few times. Its target is not known. Molecules of cDNA were individually given unique molecular identifiers that were attached to them. Each CDR3 protein is one row after TCRdb ran MiXCR on the 5' RACE reads. The repertoire holds under 75,000 distinct CDR3 sequences, roughly 13% seen once, with 9.5% to 10% in the top ten. General study points: Using VDJdb, the matching emphasized anti-spike CD8 responses while missing private and CD4 specificities.

The sequence derives from an adult who was a healthcare worker with PCR-confirmed SARS-CoV-2 infection or an uninfected control (not recorded which). Sequencing input: whole blood.

CDR3 bases: TGTGCCAGGGCAGGGGGCGGGGACGAGCAGTACTTC. Protein: CARAGGGDEQYF. The rearrangement links TRBV19 to TRBJ2-7; 8 bases agree with TRBD1. Unmatched junction bases numbered 6, after V lost 9 bases and J lost 5 bases. Germline CDR1 LNHDA, CDR2 SQIVND (reference sequence). The CDR3 covers 12 residues.